The subject of this entry is one T cell receptor beta chain. The CDR3 totals 12 residues. V was pared by 3 bases and J by 5 bases, with 6 bases between. The germline V gene has CDR1 SGHTA and CDR2 FQGTGA. Per the original data handling: Amplification of reference gene primers was used by the study to estimate nucleated cell counts. Profiling relied on immunoSEQ multiplex PCR, and the TCRdb table lists in-frame clones only, not all of them. The D gene and trimming were derived from the DNA, and the V and J assignments and clone size from that table. The data hold about 130,000 clones, with approximately 83% observed a single time. This sample is part of a study of blood T cell repertoires in COVID-19. Study overall: Samples taken during acute and convalescent COVID-19 were collected in the United States, Italy and Spain. T cells, B-cell-depleted T cells, or PBMCs supplied cDNA or gDNA.

Specimen: peripheral blood. This TCR came from a man in his 60s with acute or convalescent COVID-19. The rearrangement links TRBV7-3 to TRBJ2-3; no reliable D call. CDR3 DNA sequence: TGTGCCAGCAGCTTCTCCGTAGATACGCAGTATTTT. The encoded protein is CASSFSVDTQYF.